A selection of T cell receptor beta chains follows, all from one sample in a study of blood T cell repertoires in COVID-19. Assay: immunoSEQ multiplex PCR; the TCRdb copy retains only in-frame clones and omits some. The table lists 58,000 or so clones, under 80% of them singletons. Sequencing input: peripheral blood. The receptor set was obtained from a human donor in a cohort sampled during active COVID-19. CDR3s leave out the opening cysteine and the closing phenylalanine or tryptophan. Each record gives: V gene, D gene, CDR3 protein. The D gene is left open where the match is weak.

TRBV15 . ATSRDQGKGQPQH
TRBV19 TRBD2 ASTPTSVNQETQY
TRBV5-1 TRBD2 ASSPAAAGPNTGELF
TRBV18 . ASLRPSLEGYNEQF
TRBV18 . ASSPPEGRNEQY
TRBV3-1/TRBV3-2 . ASSQGPGAAGNAVTNEKLF
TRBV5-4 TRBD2 ASSPIAGGEETQY
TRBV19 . ASSVDYSYGYT
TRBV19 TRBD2 ASSTGPAGGPEQF
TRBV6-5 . ASRDSCGGGGGYT
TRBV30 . AWSGANTEAF
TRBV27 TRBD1 ASSLTGFGNTIY
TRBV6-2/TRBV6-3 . ASSPYHGGYNYGYT
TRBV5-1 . ASSLDGRPSSYEQY
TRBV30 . ARKEGGAGNEQY
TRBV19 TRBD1 ASSIQGEGYEQY
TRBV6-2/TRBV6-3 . ASSYWTAYEQY
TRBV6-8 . ASSPLTGEAQETQY
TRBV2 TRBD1 ASRGQGPYGYT
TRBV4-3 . ASSHDIDLWREQY
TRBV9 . ASSARRDYNSPLH
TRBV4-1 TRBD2 ASSRRWGWQGGQETQY
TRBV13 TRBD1 ASSEPGQGDSDYSYEQY
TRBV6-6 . ASSRLDNANQETQY
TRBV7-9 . ASSLTGYSGNTIY
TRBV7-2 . ASSSRVSNYGYT
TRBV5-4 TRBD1 ASSLVAGGNYGYT
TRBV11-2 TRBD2 ASSLGASGSSWGETQY
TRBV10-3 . AISELGAEQY
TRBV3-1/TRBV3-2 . ASSHHRGQETQY
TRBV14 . ASSQDRVGNYEQY
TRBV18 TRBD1 ASSPTGQGVDGYT
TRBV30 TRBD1 AWSYRAGGRAGYT